These 20 T cell receptor beta chains originate from one sample sequenced in a study of blood T cell repertoires in COVID-19 (dated by TCRdb to the early 2020s). The library was produced with the immunoSEQ multiplex PCR assay. As stored in TCRdb, this immuneACCESS dataset retains in-frame rearrangements with V and J assigned. A fraction of the clones does not appear; measured against another copy, unresolved V genes explain less than half of the discrepancy, and the remainder lacks a known reason. This sample is represented by approximately 94,000 clones; less than 90% of them were singletons. The leading ten clones occupy about 7.4% of the sample. The sample was peripheral blood. The receptors derive from a man aged 25 to 40 in a cohort sampled during active COVID-19.

The J gene is TRBJ1-2, the V gene TRBV6-6; 9 positions match TRBD1. CDR3 length: 20 amino acids. Trimming removed 5 bases from V and 8 bases from J; junction bases left unmatched: 27. Germline CDR1 is MNHNY and CDR2 is SVGAGI (reference sequence). This CDR3 reads CASSLPSSGQGDPFLRGYTF. The CDR3, as DNA: TGTGCCAGCAGTCTCCCTAGCTCGGGACAGGGCGACCCCTTTCTTCGAGGCTACACCTTC.

The sample holds a few counts of this clone. This chain uses TRBV6-6 with TRBJ2-7; 8 nucleotides match TRBD1. With 4 bases clipped from V and 7 bases from J, the junction kept 9 bases outside the gene matches. The germline CDR1 and CDR2 sequences are MNHNY and SVGAGI (reference sequence). This CDR3 is built from 14 residues. CDR3 amino acids: CASSSDRGRGEQYF. For the CDR3, the DNA is TGTGCCAGCAGTTCCGACAGGGGCCGGGGAGAGCAGTACTTC.

This clone has only one observation. V gene TRBV12-3 or TRBV12-4 combines with J gene TRBJ1-1; TRBD1 might be the D (6 bases). V was trimmed by 6 bases and J by 7 bases, leaving 15 bases between them. CDR3 size: 13 residues. DNA for the CDR3: TGTGCCAGCAGGTGGACAGTCTACGGTGAAGCTTTCTTT. Translated, it gives CASRWTVYGEAFF.

The rearrangement links TRBV5-4 to TRBJ1-4; TRBD1 aligns across 8 bases. The trim removed 3 bases at V and 7 bases at J, leaving 8 bases unmatched. This CDR3 comprises 15 residues. Germline CDR1 reads SGHNT; CDR2 reads YYREEE (reference sequence). The CDR3 here is CASSSQGGTGEKLFF. CDR3 nucleotide sequence: TGTGCCAGCAGCTCACAGGGGGGGACTGGTGAAAAACTGTTTTTT.

Comments on this clone: One junction end disagrees with the germline gene, perhaps due to a read error. V gene TRBV30 combines with J gene TRBJ2-7; 8 nucleotides agree with TRBD2. Germline V gene lookup returns CDR1 GTSNPN and CDR2 SVGIG (reference sequence). CDR3 length equals 11 residues. This CDR3 is CAWSGAGAPNF. CDR3 nucleotides: TGTGCCTGGAGTGGAGCGGGGGCCCCCAACTTC.

The genes are TRBV5-1 and TRBJ2-7; D unresolved. Germline assignment: CDR1 SGHRS and CDR2 YFSETQ. Trimming took off 3 bases at V and 3 bases at J, with 4 bases between the two ends. This CDR3 region has 11 residues. The CDR3 DNA reads as TGCGCCAGCAGCTACTACTACGAGCAGTACTTC. Translating it yields CASSYYYEQYF.

The V gene is TRBV7-2, the J gene TRBJ1-6, with D possibly being TRBD1 (6 bases). V was clipped by 2 bases and J by 3 bases, with 17 bases between them. CDR1 is SGHTA, CDR2 FQGNSA, per germline. CDR3 size: 18 residues. The CDR3 region has the DNA TGTGCCAGCAGCTTATCGACAGGCGAACTTTACTATAATTCACCCCTCCACTTT. This translates into CASSLSTGELYYNSPLHF.

This rearrangement joins TRBV5-1 to TRBJ2-5, with D perhaps TRBD2 (7 bases). Germline V CDR1 and CDR2: SGHRS, YFSETQ. Trimming pared 0 bases from V and 2 bases from J, leaving 14 bases between. The CDR3 has 16 residues. CDR3 coding DNA: TGCGCCAGCAGCTTGGGTGGCGGGGGCCCGCAAGAGACCCAGTACTTC. It codes for CASSLGGGGPQETQYF.

The chain recombines TRBV5-4 with TRBJ1-5; 10 bases fit TRBD1. This CDR3 spans 15 amino acids. Germline values: CDR1 SGHNT, CDR2 YYREEE (reference sequence). J gave up 7 bases and V 4 bases, and 8 bases lay outside the gene matches. The DNA of the CDR3 is TGTGCCAGCAGCCCCGGGACAGGGGTGGGGCAGCCCCAGCATTTT. Amino acid sequence: CASSPGTGVGQPQHF. The complete variable domain, with remaining parts taken from reference TRBV5-4 and TRBJ1-5, reads ETGVTQSPTHLIKTRGQQVTLRCSSQSGHNTVSWYQQALGQGPQFIFQYYREEENGRGNFPPRFSGLQFPNYSSELNVNALELDDSALYLCASSPGTGVGQPQHFGDGTRLSIL.

The chain has TRBV3-1 (or the pseudogene TRBV3-2) and TRBJ1-2, with D uncertain. CDR1 and CDR2 (germline): LGHDT, YNNKEL (reference sequence). V was trimmed by 0 bases and J by 0 bases, leaving 5 bases between them. The CDR3 extends over 14 amino acids. The CDR3 sequence: CASSQEQANYGYTF. CDR3 nucleotides: TGTGCCAGCAGCCAAGAGCAGGCTAACTATGGCTACACCTTC.

J is TRBJ2-1 and V is TRBV18, with no clear D. Germline-derived CDR1 and CDR2 are KGHSH and LQKENI. V lost 2 bases to trimming and J lost 2 bases, with 4 bases between them. The length of the CDR3 is 13 residues. The CDR3 nucleotides are TGTGCCAGCTCACCATCTGCCTACAATGAGCAGTTCTTC. Translating gives CASSPSAYNEQFF.

The chain combines TRBV5-3 with TRBJ1-5; 9 bases are a match to TRBD1. TRBV5-3 is an ORF, with its function uncertain. Trimming took 4 bases from V and 5 from J; bases not matched to a gene: 7. The CDR3 is made up of 15 amino acids. Here the CDR3 reads CARSPGQGGHQPQHF. CDR3 DNA: TGTGCCAGAAGCCCGGGACAGGGAGGCCATCAGCCCCAGCATTTT.

This chain connects TRBV5-4 to TRBJ1-6, with TRBD1 matching over 7 bases. Trimming cost V 4 bases and J 6 bases; bases outside gene matches: 10. From germline, CDR1 is SGHNT and CDR2 YYREEE (reference sequence). The length of the CDR3 is 16 residues. The CDR3 reads CASSPSTGSINSPLHF. The CDR3 nucleotides are TGTGCCAGCAGCCCCTCGACAGGGTCGATTAATTCACCCCTCCACTTT.

The V gene is TRBV19, the J gene TRBJ1-1; 7 bases are a match to TRBD1. Germline loops: CDR1 LNHDA, CDR2 SQIVND (reference sequence). Germline trimming cut 6 bases from V and 5 bases from J; bases unmatched to any gene: 9. CDR3 length equals 14 residues. The CDR3 DNA is TGTGCCAGTAGCCTACAGGGGAGAGGGACTGAAGCTTTCTTT. Protein sequence: CASSLQGRGTEAFF.

The chain joins TRBV12-3 or TRBV12-4 to TRBJ2-3; D gene ambiguous. The CDR3 covers 12 residues. Deletions cut 6 bases from V and 4 bases from J, with 8 bases between. In nucleotides, the CDR3 is TGTGCCAGCAGCTCTCCGGCAGATACGCAGTATTTT. It specifies CASSSPADTQYF.

The chain employs TRBV5-6 and TRBJ2-7; D may be TRBD1 (6 bases). Germline-derived CDR1 and CDR2 are SGHDT and YYEEEE. With 2 bases removed from V and 2 bases from J, the gap between germline ends came to 14 bases. This CDR3 comprises 15 residues. CDR3 region: CASSFLTGWAYEQYF. CDR3 nucleotides: TGTGCCAGCAGCTTCTTAACAGGGTGGGCCTACGAGCAGTACTTC.

V is TRBV10-3 and J is TRBJ2-6, with TRBD1 matching over 9 bases. V lost 6 bases and J lost 3; bases outside the gene matches: 3. Germline CDR1 is ENHRY and CDR2 is SYGVKD. This CDR3 contains 15 residues. The CDR3 sequence: CAIRGQGSGANVLTF. The CDR3 DNA reads as TGTGCCATCAGGGGACAGGGCAGTGGGGCCAACGTCCTGACTTTC.

The J gene is TRBJ2-3, the V gene TRBV4-1; 11 positions match TRBD2. The V segment lost 3 bases and the J segment 2 bases; nucleotides outside the gene matches: 4. The CDR3 totals 16 residues. Germline loops: CDR1 MGHRA, CDR2 YSYEKL. The CDR3: CASSQGLAVATDTQYF. The CDR3, as DNA: TGCGCCAGCAGCCAGGGACTAGCGGTGGCCACAGATACGCAGTATTTT.

This clone was observed once. The chain employs TRBV19 and TRBJ2-3; 8 positions match TRBD2. The germline CDR1 and CDR2 sequences are LNHDA and SQIVND (reference sequence). J gave up 9 bases and V 6 bases, and 20 bases lay outside the gene matches. The CDR3 spans 17 residues. In DNA form, the CDR3 reads TGTGCCAGTAGGGCCGCCGGGACGGAGAAACGGGGGGGGACGCAGTATTTT. It encodes CASRAAGTEKRGGTQYF.

The V gene is TRBV11-3, the J gene TRBJ1-6, with 7 bases fitting TRBD1. Germline V gene data show CDR1 as SGHNT and CDR2 as YENEEA. The CDR3 length is 12 residues. V dropped 5 bases and J dropped 10; count of bases not matched to a gene: 2. CDR3 in amino acids: CASSPGGSPLHF. DNA for the CDR3: TGTGCCAGCAGCCCAGGGGGGTCACCCCTCCACTTT.